Given below is one TCR beta chain in context. It lacks a known antigen. Base qualities are not provided; no much larger clone lies one nucleotide away. Spanning cysteine to phenylalanine, the CDR3 consists of 14 amino acids. Just CDR3 DNA is preserved here, 42 bases in frame from base 1. Cut back by 2 bases and 0 bases, the V and J ends lie 7 bases apart. The CDR1 and CDR2 encoded by the germline V gene (reference sequence) are LNHDA and SQIVND. Libraries were built with the immunoSEQ multiplex PCR assay. For the multiplex PCR, a mixture combining 60 forward primers for TCR Vbeta segments and 13 reverse primers for TCR Jbeta segments was used. The CDR3 region of rearranged TCR beta genes was amplified from genomic DNA by a multiplex PCR assay. Amplified TCR beta libraries were sequenced as 87-base-pair reads on the Illumina HiSeq System. In the source study's methods: Across the 600 to 700 repertoires, a later analysis counted approximately 83 million unique TCR beta chains, some 11 million of which were shared by at least two donors. Raw reads were error-corrected and collapsed into unique sequences by a nearest-neighbor algorithm in which closely related sequences were merged to remove PCR and sequencing errors. V, D and J gene segments were assigned by aligning CDR3 sequences to IMGT reference sequences. Each retained sequence needed at least a six-nucleotide match to both a V gene segment and a J gene segment. Rearrangements were called productive when the CDR3 lacked stop codons and stayed in frame with V and J; all others were non-productive. Following IMGT convention, CDR3 was defined as the stretch from the second conserved V-encoded cysteine up to the conserved J-encoded phenylalanine. In an earlier analysis of approximately 500 of the donors, sequences lacking an unambiguous match to a single V gene segment were excluded. An earlier analysis of fewer than 650 of the donors classified V segments as functional when productive rearrangements were above 56.7% and as segregating when the standard deviation between donors was above 5%. To diagnose cytomegalovirus status from the catalog of TCR beta chain sequences, a statistical classification framework was built. In a later analysis, TCR nucleotide sequences were compared against IMGT/GENE-DB human TR gene sequences so that V and J genes could be assigned. In a later analysis, CDR3 sequences and most-parsimonious VDJ recombination scenarios were assigned using the TCRdist pipeline. In a later analysis, each TCR beta chain was defined by its CDR3 amino acid sequence together with its V-gene family, and reads lacking a unique V-gene family were excluded. As a way to deal with suspected cross-contamination and a sequencing artifact, a later analysis dropped approximately 570 nucleotide sequences that were highly shared and had low generation probability. In a later analysis, a clonal expansion index for each public chain was calculated from normalized within-repertoire ranks of inferred template counts. In a later analysis, generation probabilities were computed with a VDJ recombination model fitted to out-of-frame rearrangements, and the resulting probabilities were checked against IGoR. Hypergeometric tests were used in a later analysis to score TCR-TCR, TCR-HLA and TCR-CMV co-occurrence, with a repertoire-size bias correction applied to the TCR pairs. To estimate false discovery rates, a later analysis permuted the HLA or CMV assignments 20 times. A later analysis grouped co-occurring TCRs with DBSCAN, adding TCRdist sequence similarity when clustering within HLA-allele-positive subsets. Repertoires with fewer than 30,000 or more than 120,000 public chains were left out of co-occurrence clustering, as were about five repertoires with anomalous nucleotide sharing. TCRdb's version of the immuneACCESS table is confined to in-frame rearrangements and falls short of the full clone set. An unresolved V gene accounts for under half of the shortfall where checked; the remainder is of unknown origin. V and J calls and clone size come straight from that table; D and trimming were deduced from the DNA. This sample gives 120,000 or so clones in total; over 70% of them show up just once. Clones ranked in the top ten supply roughly 3% of the sample.

The data originate from a study of cytomegalovirus exposure and HLA in healthy donors (dated by TCRdb to about 2017). About the full investigation: In an earlier analysis of 450 to 750 of the donors, roughly 300 Gb of sequence data and 90 million to 120 million unique TCR beta sequences from about 180 million T cells were reported. About five DR-DQ haplotypes were treated as single units for association and clustering because of strong linkage in the cohort. The genetic ancestry cluster associated with self-reported Caucasian donors included 80% to 90% of the approximately 410 genotyped donors. A later analysis re-examined previously published TCR beta repertoires from about 670 donors and added high-resolution HLA genotyping to investigate patterns of TCR occurrence. In the later analysis, no new phenotypic data were used to find candidate immune exposures; instead, reliance was placed on TCR beta sequences and their occurrence across donors. The T cell repertoires of some 700 subjects were profiled by immunosequencing and related to cytomegalovirus serostatus. HLA typing covered class I and class II loci at four-digit resolution. The aim of the study was to test whether cataloging public T cell receptors could identify signatures of past pathogen exposure. In a later genetic analysis, genome-wide SNP genotypes for about 60% of the 666 donors were used, and that subset was treated as a discovery cohort. On average, 235,054 unique TCR beta nucleotide sequences were sequenced per donor among a few hundred genotyped donors of the cohort, with roughly 20% of those sequences being non-productive. Besides the first cohort of approximately 710 subjects, a separate validation cohort made up of some 110 different subjects was used. The number of typed donors differed by locus: roughly 620-630 for A, B, C, DRB1 and DQB1; 522 for DQA1; 600 to 610 for DPA1; and some 470 for DPB1. About 300 gigabases of sequencing data and tens of millions of unique TCR sequences were included in an early release covering 550 to 800 HLA-typed donors. Donor age, sex, ethnicity and CMV serostatus were collected together with the repertoire data. Every discovery cohort repertoire had been produced on one sequencing platform. To predict cytomegalovirus infection status, the study combined high-throughput TCR immunosequencing, statistical association of individual TCRs with disease status, and machine learning. An earlier analysis of 587 of the donors applied high-throughput TCR beta sequencing to assess whether each TCR beta V gene segment acted as functional or pseudogenic. Broader findings and caveats from the paper: The 87-base-pair reads could not distinguish some IMGT-functional V segments, including TRBV6-2 and TRBV6-3, so those segments were excluded. When HLA alleles, especially DR and DQ, strongly co-occurred, TCR associations were difficult to assign to individual alleles. Because HLA typing was unavailable for some donors at each locus, only the typed subset was used in association tests. Broadly in line with IMGT annotations, most TCR beta V segments showed up in productive rearrangements about 87% or about 30% of the time in an earlier analysis of some 590 of the donors. The authors suggested that the approach could potentially be generalized to other disease states and immunological phenotypes. The sequencing pipeline was judged likely to have produced a cluster of highly shared sequence variants as a technical artifact. In a later analysis, 16,951 TCR beta sequences were associated with specific HLA alleles at a false discovery rate of 0.05. According to a later analysis, TCR association rates differed among HLA loci, with DRB1 alleles showing the most associated TCRs and HLA-C alleles showing the fewest. Most TCR sequences were seen in very few donors, while some public TCRs were found in many individuals. In both the original and validation cohorts, the classifier was reported to diagnose cytomegalovirus status with high specificity and sensitivity. In this cohort, only TCR beta chains were sequenced, and detectable features were limited by the absence of alpha or paired-chain data. A later genetic analysis reported fewer N-insertions in productive TCRs among donors in an Asian-associated ancestry cluster than the 666-donor mean. A few of the identified cytomegalovirus-associated TCR beta chains were confirmed in vitro to be specific for cytomegalovirus antigens. Because counts were too low, about 18 rarely observed V segments, including chromosome 9 orphons, were excluded from the earlier analysis of 500 to 700 of the donors. The presence/absence analyses assumed that sequencing depth was roughly uniform across donors, and that assumption may not be true. A total of around 150 TCR beta chains were listed by the study as associated with cytomegalovirus. CMV serostatus was the only immune exposure information available for the cohort. Several of the top co-occurrence clusters appeared to be linked to parvovirus B19, influenza, CMV and Epstein-Barr virus, according to a later analysis. A later genetic analysis associated a missense DCLRE1C variant with V-gene and J-gene trimming of TCR beta chains, and an independent cohort replicated the association. A further reported finding was that TCR beta sequences accurately predicted the HLA-A and HLA-B alleles for most subjects in the first cohort. In a later analysis, most CMV-associated TCR beta chains were found to appear HLA-restricted, with HLA associations seemingly driven largely by CMV exposure. A later analysis found that HLA-associated TCR beta chains were more clonally expanded and had lower generation probabilities than equally common non-associated chains. Correlated functional status among segregating V segments might be attributable to linkage disequilibrium, but an unknown experimental factor could not be ruled out.

In total, approximately 690 healthy bone marrow donors made up the cohort. At the time of sampling, every cohort member was nominally healthy, though immune exposures that went unrecorded were likely present. The donor tested CMV seronegative and was one of the 352 seronegative cohort members. A peripheral blood sample was provided by each donor, and peripheral blood mononuclear cells were used for TCR beta sequencing. Genomic DNA extraction from the blood cell samples was performed with the Qiagen DNeasy Blood Extraction Kit. Specimen: PBMCs. The TCR sequence derives from a woman aged 50 to 60 in good health and CMV-seronegative. The chain links TRBV19 with TRBJ1-1; TRBD1 is perhaps the D gene, given 5 matching bases. The sequenced DNA is TGTGCCAGTAGTATAAAGGGGATGAACACTGAAGCTTTCTTT. It is translated as CASSIKGMNTEAFF.